The source of this T cell receptor (beta chain) is a study of vaccination and CD4 T cells after COVID-19 (dated by TCRdb to the early 2020s). At the level of the whole study: Every convalescent patient had a positive nasal swab PCR test for SARS-CoV-2, with mild disease in nine patients and severe disease in one. In nine to eleven COVID-19 convalescent patients and several infection-naive healthy vaccine recipients, researchers compared the spike-specific CD4+ TCR repertoire from before mRNA vaccination with the repertoire from after. Post-COVID blood samples were collected from convalescent patients a median of around 96 days after diagnosis, with a range of about 30 to 180 days. Each participant got two doses of either the Pfizer-BioNTech BNT162b2 vaccine (n=8) or the Moderna mRNA-1273 vaccine (n=2). In control cultures, a CEFX viral epitope pool was used as positive control, an HIV-1 Nef peptide pool was used as negative control, or no peptide was added. Post-vaccine blood samples were collected a median of about 72 days after the second vaccine dose, ranging from roughly 13 to 241 days. The convalescent cohort comprised six males and four females, including two Hispanic individuals, seven Caucasians, two Asians and one multiracial person. Overlapping spike peptide pools from SARS-CoV-2 and from the common cold coronaviruses HCoV-NL63, HCoV-OC43 and HCoV-229E were used as culture stimuli. What the authors observed across the whole study: The number of convalescent patients in the study was relatively small, and the study did not examine early timepoints following natural infection. An increase in the median number of SARS-CoV-2-reactive clonotypes from some 20 after infection to roughly 39 after vaccination was observed, but the change was not found to be significant. In convalescent patients, nearly all vaccine-specific clones (304 of 307) were found to be mono-reactive for SARS-CoV-2 spike rather than cross-reactive with common cold coronaviruses. In convalescent patients, a median approximately 83% of post-vaccine SARS-CoV-2-reactive clones were detected only after vaccination, suggesting vaccine-specific priming.

Library creation used PCR. TCR sequencing of DNA from cultured CD4+ T cells used the Oncomine TCR Beta short-read assay at the Johns Hopkins FTIC core. The QIAamp micro DNA kit was used to extract genomic DNA from the cultured CD4+ T cells. Oncomine TCR Beta libraries from cultured CD4+ T cells were pooled using unique dual indexes and sequenced on an Illumina iSeq 100. The original pipeline was this. Non-productive sequences were filtered out, and CDR3s that did not start with C, did not end with F or W, or were shorter than 7 amino acids were discarded. The MANAFEST web application was used to identify antigen-specific clonotypes by comparing peptide-stimulated wells against reference wells and other culture wells. To be called positive, a clone needed an FDR below 0.05, an odds ratio above 5, and a productive frequency above 0.1% in at least two of three replicate wells. A clonotype counted as cross-reactive if it showed significant expansion both in the SARS-CoV-2 spike wells and in at least one common cold coronavirus spike condition. CDR3 homology was assessed with Levenshtein distances (stringdist) and unrooted phylogenetic trees (ape) in R version 3.6.1. TCRdb handled the public reads itself, with Q25 trimming in fastp and clone calling in MiXCR, and kept productive beta chains. CDR3 protein duplicates are merged, each entry listing the most common genes and DNA. TCRdb's processing, not the authors' own work, is the source of the V and J calls. The sample contains roughly 5,200 distinct CDR3 sequences, about 19% of them found a single time. The leading ten clones occupy roughly a fifth of the sample.

This clonotype has only a few counts. This clone's antigen is unknown. No base qualities exist here, and no much larger clone lies one base off it. The treatment or condition label for this specimen denotes: approximately 9-day PBMC culture with coronavirus spike peptide pools or control peptides (ViraFEST assay). To expand antigen-specific T cells with peptide pools and then pick out the expanded clonotypes through TCR sequencing, the study relied on the ViraFEST assay. The convalescent patients' positive SARS-CoV-2 PCR tests fell between March and December 2020, which was before the Alpha, Beta and Delta variants emerged in the United States. Each well held two million PBMCs cultured with 10 ug/ml peptide pools in IMDM containing around 5% human AB serum and approximately 10 IU/ml IL-2. Half of the culture medium was replaced with fresh IL-2-containing medium on days 3 and 7. After about nine days of culture, CD4+ T cells were isolated by negative selection with the EasySep CD4+ T cell isolation kit. Ficoll-Paque Plus gradient centrifugation was used to isolate PBMCs from whole blood, and the isolated PBMCs were then either used fresh or cryopreserved at -140C. Each culture condition was generally run in triplicate wells.

CDR1 is given as LNHNV and CDR2 as YYDKDF, both from the germline V gene (reference sequence). The CDR3 contains 15 residues, cysteine and phenylalanine counted. Only the CDR3 portion is preserved as DNA: 45 bases, with reading frame beginning at the first base. Between the V and J ends, shortened by 1 base and 0 bases respectively, the junction contains 9 bases. The specimen was CD4+ T cells from blood, cultured in vitro. The origin of this receptor is a human donor who had recovered from COVID-19. Recombination linked TRBV15 to TRBJ1-1; TRBD1 is a weak D gene call, 5 bases matching. The CDR3 amino acid sequence is: CATSRAQGMNTEAFF. The DNA sequence is given as TGTGCCACCAGCAGAGCCCAGGGCATGAACACTGAAGCTTTCTTT.